These T cell receptor beta chains were read from a single sample in a study of CD8+ T cells in alopecia areata. Some clones are missing from TCRdb's copy, which holds only in-frame ones; the method was immunoSEQ multiplex PCR. There are 150,000 or so clones in the sample; around 54% occur only once, and less than 5% lies in the top ten. The specimen was CD4+ T cells sorted from blood. All receptors come from a human donor in good health. Each CDR3 is given with its conserved first and last residue. The D gene is left open where the match is weak. Not all rows give a size; the values are once, few, many and, for expanded clones, a class.

j_call d_call clone_size cdr3_length v_call cdr3_aa cdr3_nt
TRBJ2-2 TRBD1 few 13 TRBV29-1 CSVTTGATGELFF TGCAGCGTTACGACAGGGGCCACCGGGGAGCTGTTTTTT
TRBJ1-1 . few 13 TRBV6-5 CASSSGPHTEAFF TGTGCCAGCAGCAGCGGTCCCCACACTGAAGCTTTCTTT
TRBJ2-7 . . 11 TRBV28 CASSFRGEQYF TGTGCCAGCAGTTTTCGGGGCGAGCAGTACTTC
TRBJ2-7 TRBD2 once 15 TRBV7-8 CASSRSSQRGYEQYF TGTGCCAGCAGCCGTTCCTCCCAGCGGGGCTACGAGCAGTACTTC
TRBJ1-1 TRBD1 . 11 TRBV20-1 CSAGTGVGAFF TGCAGTGCGGGGACAGGGGTCGGGGCTTTCTTT
TRBJ2-4 TRBD2 . 15 TRBV5-4 CASSRDASGENIQYF TGTGCCAGCAGCCGGGATGCTAGCGGGGAAAACATTCAGTACTTC
TRBJ1-2 TRBD1 . 13 TRBV5-6 CASSWGQEGGNTF TGTGCCAGCAGCTGGGGACAGGAGGGCGGAAACACCTTC
TRBJ2-7 . . 14 TRBV28 CASTTQRSSYEQYF TGTGCCAGCACCACTCAGAGGTCCTCCTACGAGCAGTACTTC
TRBJ2-3 . few 14 TRBV18 CASSPKSRTDTQYF TGTGCCAGCTCACCTAAAAGCCGCACAGATACGCAGTATTTT
TRBJ2-7 . . 15 TRBV2 CASSVGGWQADEQYF TGTGCCAGCAGTGTGGGTGGGTGGCAGGCTGACGAGCAGTACTTC
TRBJ2-7 . . 9 TRBV20-1 CSVGDEQYF TGCAGTGTGGGGGACGAGCAGTACTTC
TRBJ2-3 TRBD2 . 13 TRBV29-1 CSAGTSGPDTQYF TGCAGCGCAGGGACTAGCGGTCCAGATACGCAGTATTTT
TRBJ1-5 TRBD1 once 13 TRBV12-5 CASGRDRFRPQHF TGTGCTAGTGGTCGGGACAGGTTTCGGCCCCAGCATTTT
TRBJ1-5 . . 12 TRBV7-9 CATTGYNQPQHF TGTGCCACCACAGGGTACAATCAGCCCCAGCATTTT
TRBJ2-1 . . 12 TRBV29-1 CSVGGATNEQFF TGCAGCGTTGGAGGGGCCACCAATGAGCAGTTCTTC
TRBJ2-1 . . 14 TRBV5-6 CASSRRGAYNEQFF TGTGCCAGCAGTCGACGGGGAGCCTACAATGAGCAGTTCTTC
TRBJ2-5 TRBD2 . 16 TRBV18 CASSPVLVAGEETQYF TGTGCCAGCTCACCCGTTTTGGTAGCGGGAGAAGAGACCCAGTACTTC
TRBJ2-1 TRBD1 . 15 TRBV2 CASQTGEVSYNEQFF TGTGCCAGCCAGACAGGGGAGGTGTCCTACAATGAGCAGTTCTTC
TRBJ2-4 . . 14 TRBV23-1 CASSRRDGKNIQYF TGCGCCAGCAGTCGCAGGGATGGGAAAAACATTCAGTACTTC
TRBJ2-7 . once 12 TRBV5-1 CASSLPSYEQYF TGCGCCAGCAGCTTGCCATCCTACGAGCAGTACTTC
TRBJ2-7 . few 14 TRBV10-3 CAISGTMKSYEQYF TGTGCCATCAGTGGGACGATGAAATCCTACGAGCAGTACTTC
TRBJ1-2 . . 12 TRBV29-1 CSAGDGVYGYTF TGCAGCGCTGGGGACGGTGTCTATGGCTACACCTTC
TRBJ1-5 . . 14 TRBV4-2 CASSQDSGGRAQHF TGTGCCAGCAGCCAAGATTCTGGGGGCAGGGCTCAGCATTTT
TRBJ1-1 . few 11 TRBV4-1 CASSHRGEAFF TGCGCCAGCAGCCATCGAGGTGAAGCTTTCTTT
TRBJ1-1 . . 16 TRBV2 CASSVTGTLLNTEAFF TGTGCCAGCAGTGTTACTGGGACGTTGCTGAACACTGAAGCTTTCTTT
TRBJ2-6 . . 17 TRBV29-1 CSVSLRDAYSGANVLTF TGCAGCGTTTCGCTTCGGGACGCCTACTCTGGGGCCAACGTCCTGACTTTC
TRBJ2-2 TRBD2 . 18 TRBV4-1 CASSQGGRLAGPTGELFF TGCGCCAGCAGCCAAGGGGGTCGGCTAGCGGGGCCCACCGGGGAGCTGTTTTTT
TRBJ2-1 TRBD2 . 15 TRBV11-2 CASSKLAGGYNEQFF TGTGCCAGCAGCAAACTAGCGGGAGGTTACAATGAGCAGTTCTTC
TRBJ2-1 . . 17 TRBV28 CASSLKPWTPGRSEQFF TGTGCCAGCAGTTTAAAGCCATGGACCCCCGGGCGCAGTGAGCAGTTCTTC
TRBJ1-1 . . 15 TRBV7-6 CASSFRQGPNTEAFF TGTGCCAGCAGCTTTAGGCAGGGGCCCAACACTGAAGCTTTCTTT
TRBJ2-7 . . 13 TRBV15 CATSNSKGGEQYF TGTGCCACCAGCAACTCCAAGGGGGGCGAGCAGTACTTC
TRBJ1-2 . . 10 TRBV23-1 CARGLAGYTF TGCGCCAGGGGTCTAGCTGGCTACACCTTC
TRBJ1-4 . . 12 TRBV2 CASSGTAEKLFF TGTGCCAGCAGTGGGACGGCAGAAAAACTGTTTTTT
TRBJ1-2 TRBD1 . 14 TRBV4-2 CASSLETGTYGYTF TGTGCCAGCAGCCTAGAGACAGGGACCTATGGCTACACCTTC
TRBJ2-7 TRBD2 . 16 TRBV7-2 CASSLADSGRYYEQYF TGTGCCAGCAGCTTAGCGGACAGCGGGAGGTATTACGAGCAGTACTTC
TRBJ2-1 . few 13 TRBV5-1 CASSAQSYNEQFF TGCGCCAGCAGCGCCCAGTCCTACAATGAGCAGTTCTTC
TRBJ1-2 . . 14 TRBV15 CATSRDRGGSGYTF TGTGCCACCAGCAGAGATCGGGGGGGTAGTGGCTACACCTTC
TRBJ2-5 . . 14 TRBV6-5 CASSYSSRVETQYF TGTGCCAGCAGTTACTCGTCCAGGGTTGAGACCCAGTACTTC
TRBJ2-7 . . 15 TRBV7-8 CASSLAGPNSYEQYF TGTGCCAGCAGCTTAGCGGGACCAAACTCCTACGAGCAGTACTTC
TRBJ2-7 . . 15 TRBV4-1 CASSQALAYSYEQYF TGCGCCAGCAGCCAAGCTCTAGCGTATTCCTACGAGCAGTACTTC
TRBJ2-6 . . 17 TRBV29-1 CSVEVLAETWGANVLTF TGCAGCGTTGAAGTTCTCGCCGAAACCTGGGGGGCCAACGTCCTGACTTTC
TRBJ2-4 . . 16 TRBV5-1 CASSLGTWSAKNIQYF TGCGCCAGCAGCTTGGGGACGTGGTCGGCCAAAAACATTCAGTACTTC
TRBJ1-5 . few 12 TRBV29-1 CSVRNSNQPQHF TGCAGCGTTAGGAATAGCAATCAGCCCCAGCATTTT
TRBJ1-2 . few 11 TRBV29-1 CSIPTGAGYTF TGCAGCATCCCAACGGGGGCGGGCTACACCTTC
TRBJ2-7 . . 17 TRBV13 CASSPVRWTSITYEQYF TGTGCCAGCAGCCCCGTGCGTTGGACAAGTATTACCTACGAGCAGTACTTC
TRBJ1-1 . once 16 TRBV9 CASSVGPELHNTEAFF TGTGCCAGCAGCGTAGGTCCCGAACTTCACAACACTGAAGCTTTCTTT
TRBJ2-2 . . 14 TRBV2 CASSVATNTGELFF TGTGCCAGCAGTGTAGCGACGAACACCGGGGAGCTGTTTTTT
TRBJ2-5 TRBD2 . 14 TRBV27 CASRGLGLGETQYF TGTGCCAGCAGAGGACTAGGTCTTGGGGAGACCCAGTACTTC
TRBJ2-3 TRBD2 . 16 TRBV5-4 CASSLGLDRLGDTQYF TGTGCCAGCAGCCTGGGACTAGATAGGCTTGGGGATACGCAGTATTTT
TRBJ2-3 . few 15 TRBV7-2 CASSLGGTSTDTQYF TGTGCCAGCAGCTTAGGGGGGACTAGCACAGATACGCAGTATTTT
TRBJ2-3 . . 13 TRBV29-1 CSVVRGGADTQYF TGCAGCGTTGTCAGGGGGGGCGCGGATACGCAGTATTTT
TRBJ2-1 . . 16 TRBV28 CASSLGITGLYNEQFF TGTGCCAGCAGTTTAGGTATAACAGGACTCTACAATGAGCAGTTCTTC
TRBJ1-4 . . 13 TRBV14 CASSLNDLEKLFF TGTGCCAGCAGCCTCAACGACCTTGAAAAACTGTTTTTT
TRBJ2-5 . few 13 TRBV5-1 CASSRTAQETQYF TGCGCCAGCAGCAGGACAGCCCAAGAGACCCAGTACTTC